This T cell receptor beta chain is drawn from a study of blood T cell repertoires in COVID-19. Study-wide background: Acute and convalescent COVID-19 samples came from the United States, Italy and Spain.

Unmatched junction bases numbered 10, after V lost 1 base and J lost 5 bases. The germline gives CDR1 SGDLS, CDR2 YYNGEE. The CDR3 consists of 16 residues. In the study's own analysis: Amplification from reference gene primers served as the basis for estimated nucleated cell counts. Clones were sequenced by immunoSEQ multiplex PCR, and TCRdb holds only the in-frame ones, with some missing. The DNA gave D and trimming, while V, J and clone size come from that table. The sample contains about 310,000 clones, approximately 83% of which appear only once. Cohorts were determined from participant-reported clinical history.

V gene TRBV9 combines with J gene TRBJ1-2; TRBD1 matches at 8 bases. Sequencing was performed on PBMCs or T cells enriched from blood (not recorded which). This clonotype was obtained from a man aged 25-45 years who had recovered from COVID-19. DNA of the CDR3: TGTGCCAGCAGCGTAAATGGACAGGGCTTTTTATATGGCTACACCTTC. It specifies CASSVNGQGFLYGYTF.